This TCR beta chain emerged from a study of cytomegalovirus exposure and HLA in healthy donors. Study-level results: In a later analysis, donors in an Asian-associated ancestry cluster reportedly had fewer N-insertions in productive TCRs than the cohort mean.

The CDR3 has 16 residues. Losses at the gene ends were 4 bases for V and 0 bases for J; bases not matched to a gene: 4. CDR1 is MNHEY, CDR2 SMNVEV, per germline (reference sequence). About this clone: Its antigen is unidentified.

The study ran its PCR with 60 Vbeta and 13 Jbeta primers. Data came from immunoSEQ multiplex PCR; TCRdb stores just in-frame clones and leaves some out. Seen here are 150,000 to 200,000 clones, over 75% observed once, and the top ten hold approximately 8.5%. Sequencing was carried out using PBMCs. This sequence joins TRBV27 and TRBJ2-2; 8 bases match TRBD2. The clonotype originates from a man aged 18 to 30 in good health and CMV-seropositive. CDR3 protein: CASSSLAGPNTGELFF. The DNA of the CDR3 is TGTGCCAGCAGTTCCCTAGCGGGCCCGAACACCGGGGAGCTGTTTTTT.